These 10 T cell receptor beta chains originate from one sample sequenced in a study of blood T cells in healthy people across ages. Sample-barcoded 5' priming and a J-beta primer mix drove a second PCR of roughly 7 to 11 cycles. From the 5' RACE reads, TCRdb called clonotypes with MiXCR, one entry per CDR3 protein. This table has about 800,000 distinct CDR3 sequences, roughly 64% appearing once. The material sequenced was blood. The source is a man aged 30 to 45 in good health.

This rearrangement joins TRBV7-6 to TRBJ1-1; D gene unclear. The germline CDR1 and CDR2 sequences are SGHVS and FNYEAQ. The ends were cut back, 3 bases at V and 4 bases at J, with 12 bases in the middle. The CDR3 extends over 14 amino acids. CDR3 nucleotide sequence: TGTGCCAGCAGCTTTGATGGGGTGGGCACTGAAGCTTTCTTT. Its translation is CASSFDGVGTEAFF.

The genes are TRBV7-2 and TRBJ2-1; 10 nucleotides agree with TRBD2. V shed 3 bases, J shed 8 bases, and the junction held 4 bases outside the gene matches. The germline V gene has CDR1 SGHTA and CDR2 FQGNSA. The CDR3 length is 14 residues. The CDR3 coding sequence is TGTGCCAGCAGCTTTAGCGGGGGGAAGGATGAGCAGTTCTTC. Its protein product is CASSFSGGKDEQFF. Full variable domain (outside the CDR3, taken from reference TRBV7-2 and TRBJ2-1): GAGVSQSPSNKVTEKGKDVELRCDPISGHTALYWYRQSLGQGLEFLIYFQGNSAPDKSGLPSDRFSAERTGGSVSTLTIQRTQQEDSAVYLCASSFSGGKDEQFFGPGTRLTVL.

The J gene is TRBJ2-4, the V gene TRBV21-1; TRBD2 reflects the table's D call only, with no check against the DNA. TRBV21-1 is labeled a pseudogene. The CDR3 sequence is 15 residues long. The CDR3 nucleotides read TGTGCCAGCAGCAACTGGGGACTAGAGCAGTACATTCAGTACTTC. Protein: CASSNWGLEQYIQYF.

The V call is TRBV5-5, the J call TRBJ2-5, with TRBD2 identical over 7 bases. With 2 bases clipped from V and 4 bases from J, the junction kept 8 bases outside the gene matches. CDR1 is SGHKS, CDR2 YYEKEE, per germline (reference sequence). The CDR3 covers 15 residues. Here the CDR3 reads CASSFGLGIGETQYF. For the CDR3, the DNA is TGTGCCAGCAGCTTTGGACTAGGAATTGGAGAGACCCAGTACTTC. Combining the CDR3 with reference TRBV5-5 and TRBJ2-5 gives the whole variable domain DAGVTQSPTHLIKTRGQQVTLRCSPISGHKSVSWYQQVLGQGPQFIFQYYEKEERGRGNFPDRFSARQFPNYSSELNVNALLLGDSALYLCASSFGLGIGETQYFGPGTRLLVL.

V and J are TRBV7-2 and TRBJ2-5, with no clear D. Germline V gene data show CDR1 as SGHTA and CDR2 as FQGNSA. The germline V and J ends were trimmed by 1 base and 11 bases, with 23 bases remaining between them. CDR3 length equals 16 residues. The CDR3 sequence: CASSLGRAPSYNEQYF. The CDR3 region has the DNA TGTGCCAGCAGCTTAGGGAGAGCCCCCTCGTACAATGAGCAGTACTTC.

CDR3 protein: CSVERGVTGYEQFF. The CDR3 DNA reads TGCAGCGTCGAACGGGGGGTAACGGGTTATGAGCAGTTCTTC. This chain links TRBV29-1 with TRBJ2-1, with TRBD2 matching 7 bases. The CDR3 loop spans 14 amino acids. V gave up 6 bases and J gave up 8 bases; unmatched junction bases: 13. CDR1 is SQVTM, CDR2 ANQGSEA, per germline.

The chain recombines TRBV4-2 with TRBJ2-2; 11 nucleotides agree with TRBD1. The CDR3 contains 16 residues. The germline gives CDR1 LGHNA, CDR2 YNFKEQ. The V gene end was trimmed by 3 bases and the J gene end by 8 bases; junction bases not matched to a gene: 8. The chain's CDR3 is CASSQGQGVKLGELFF. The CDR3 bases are TGTGCCAGCAGCCAGGGACAGGGGGTAAAACTGGGGGAGCTGTTTTTT.

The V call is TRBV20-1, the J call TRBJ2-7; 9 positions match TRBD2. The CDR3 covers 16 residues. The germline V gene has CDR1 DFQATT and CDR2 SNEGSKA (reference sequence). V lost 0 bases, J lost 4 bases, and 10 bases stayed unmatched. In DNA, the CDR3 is TGCAGTGCTAGAGACCACCGCGGGGGGGCCAGGTACGAGCAGTACTTC. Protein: CSARDHRGGARYEQYF.

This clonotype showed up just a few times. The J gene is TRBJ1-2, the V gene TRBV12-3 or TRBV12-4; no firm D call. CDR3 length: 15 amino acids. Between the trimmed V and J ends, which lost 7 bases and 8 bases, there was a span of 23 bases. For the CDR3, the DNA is TGTGCCAGCATTCCAACGCCGGGCAGTATTAAGGGCTACACCTTC. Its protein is CASIPTPGSIKGYTF.

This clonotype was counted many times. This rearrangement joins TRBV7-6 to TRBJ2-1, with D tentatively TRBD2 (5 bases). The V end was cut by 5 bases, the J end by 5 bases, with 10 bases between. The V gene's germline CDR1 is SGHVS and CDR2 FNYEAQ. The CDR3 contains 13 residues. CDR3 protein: CASSHGLDNEQFF. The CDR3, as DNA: TGTGCCAGCAGCCACGGACTGGACAATGAGCAGTTCTTC.